The 7 T cell receptor beta chains below all came from one sample that was sequenced in a study of early T cells in non-severe SARS-CoV-2 infection. TCRdb ran MiXCR on the 5' RACE reads and lists one entry per CDR3 protein. The sample yields more than 80,000 distinct CDR3 sequences, 13% to 15% seen once. Sequenced sample: whole blood. The receptors stem from an adult who was a healthcare worker with PCR-confirmed SARS-CoV-2 infection or an uninfected control (not recorded which).

The rearrangement links TRBV30 to TRBJ2-1; D call uncertain. This CDR3 region has 12 residues. Germline CDR1 is GTSNPN and CDR2 is SVGIG (reference sequence). V was shortened by 3 bases and J by 4 bases, with 7 bases between the two germline ends. CDR3 DNA sequence: TGTGCCTGGAGCCCTAGGTACAATGAGCAGTTCTTC. This encodes CAWSPRYNEQFF.

This rearrangement joins TRBV27 to TRBJ2-7; D unresolved. The V end lost 4 bases, the J end lost 0 bases, and 10 bases lay between the germline ends. This CDR3 is built from 14 residues. CDR1 and CDR2 (germline): MNHEY, SMNVEV (reference sequence). The CDR3 region has the DNA TGTGCCAGCAGTTACAGCTCCCCCTCCTACGAGCAGTACTTC. This translates into CASSYSSPSYEQYF.

This clonotype showed up many times. J is TRBJ1-5 and V is TRBV12-3 or TRBV12-4; D unresolved. Deletions cut 3 bases from V and 0 bases from J, with 6 bases between. There are 14 residues in the CDR3. The CDR3 protein is CASSLWASNQPQHF. DNA for the CDR3: TGTGCCAGCAGTTTGTGGGCTAGCAATCAGCCCCAGCATTTT.

This clonotype has more than one count but fewer than ten. The V gene is TRBV7-8, the J gene TRBJ2-3, with 8 bases lining up with TRBD2. With 6 bases clipped from V and 2 bases from J, the junction kept 10 bases outside the gene matches. Looked up from germline, CDR1 is SGHVS and CDR2 is FQNEAQ. CDR3 length: 16 residues. The CDR3 nucleotides are TGTGCCAGCAGTTCGGGACTAGGAATAAACACAGATACGCAGTATTTT. It encodes CASSSGLGINTDTQYF.

This clonotype occurred many times. The chain uses TRBV2 and TRBJ2-7; D may be TRBD1 (7 bases). Germline assignment: CDR1 SNHLY and CDR2 FYNNEI. This CDR3 is 13 amino acids long. The V end was cut by 10 bases, the J end by 3 bases, with 16 bases between. CDR3 region: CAISRDSHYEQYF. In DNA form, the CDR3 reads TGTGCCATCTCGCGGGACAGTCACTACGAGCAGTACTTC.

This clonotype was detected only a few times. The CDR3 reads CASSQVKGSPLHF. The CDR3 coding sequence is TGCGCCAGCAGCCAAGTAAAGGGCTCACCCCTCCACTTT. The chain is built from TRBV4-1 and TRBJ1-6; D gene ambiguous. Trimming shortened V by 1 base and J by 10 bases, and 8 bases separated the two germline ends. The CDR3 totals 13 residues. Germline CDR1 MGHRA, CDR2 YSYEKL.

This rearrangement joins TRBV11-2 to TRBJ1-1; possible D gene TRBD1, 6 bases. Germline CDR1 reads SGHAT; CDR2 reads FQNNGV. The CDR3 is 15 amino acids. V was clipped by 5 bases and J by 3 bases, with 16 bases between them. The CDR3 protein is CASSAQQGRHTEAFF. Here the CDR3 DNA reads TGTGCCAGCAGCGCCCAACAGGGACGGCACACTGAAGCTTTCTTT.